This T cell receptor beta chain was identified during a study of T-cell reconstitution after alpha-beta-depleted transplantation in children. Study-level points and caveats: Newly generated T cells supplied most T-cell counts and diversity one year post-transplant. The study reportedly traced alpha-beta T cells about two months after transplant to several hundred expanded graft clones.

TCRbeta library preparation incorporated unique molecular identifiers. TCRdb called the PCR reads again in MiXCR, with one record for every CDR3 protein. Of fewer than 350,000 distinct CDR3 sequences listed, 10% are singletons. Deletions cut 4 bases from V and 0 bases from J, with 14 bases between. CDR1 is SGHRS, CDR2 YFSETQ, per germline. The CDR3 has 16 residues. This clonotype has a count of ten or more. Its target is unknown. The receptor comes from a boy under three years old with acute myeloid leukemia, due to receive a stem cell transplant. This rearrangement joins TRBV5-1 to TRBJ2-4; unclear D gene. Sequenced material: PBMCs, taken before TCRalphabeta/CD19-depleted stem cell transplant. The CDR3 nucleotides are TGCGCCAGCAGCCCCGGAAGCCTCATAGCCAAAAACATTCAGTACTTC. Amino acids: CASSPGSLIAKNIQYF. Full variable domain (missing parts from reference TRBV5-1 and TRBJ2-4): KAGVTQTPRYLIKTRGQQVTLSCSPISGHRSVSWYQQTPGQGLQFLFEYFSETQRNKGNFPGRFSGRQFSNSRSEMNVSTLELGDSALYLCASSPGSLIAKNIQYFGAGTRLSVL.